This record concerns one T cell receptor beta chain sequence. Here immunoSEQ multiplex PCR was the method, and the copy in TCRdb shows in-frame clones only, minus some. The sample has about 530,000 clones, around nine tenths seen once. The CDR3 spans 14 residues. Germline-derived CDR1 and CDR2 are PRHDT and FYEKMQ (reference sequence). V was pared by 7 bases and J by 6 bases, with 16 bases between. The sample is drawn from a study of blood T cell repertoires in COVID-19. This chain connects TRBV13 to TRBJ2-1, with D possibly TRBD1 on 6 matching bases. The sequencing input was peripheral blood. This TCR came from a woman aged 50 to 60 with COVID-19, enrolled during active disease. CDR3 protein: CASTIWDKSNEQFF. CDR3 nucleotides: TGTGCCAGCACAATTTGGGACAAGAGCAATGAGCAGTTCTTC.